The TCR beta chain described here comes from a study of cytomegalovirus exposure and HLA in healthy donors. Clones were read by immunoSEQ multiplex PCR, and TCRdb kept only the in-frame ones, dropping some. Among hundreds of thousands of clones listed, roughly 87% were seen once. The CDR3 runs 13 residues. Germline CDR1 reads LGHNT; CDR2 reads FRNRAP. V dropped 1 base and J dropped 3 bases, with 1 base sitting between them. The gene calls are TRBV12-5 and TRBJ2-6; D is unclear. This TCR was sampled from a man aged 18 to 35 in good health and CMV-seropositive. The specimen was PBMCs. The CDR3, as DNA: TGTGCTAGTGGTTTGGGTGGGGCCAACGTCCTGACTTTC. This encodes CASGLGGANVLTF.